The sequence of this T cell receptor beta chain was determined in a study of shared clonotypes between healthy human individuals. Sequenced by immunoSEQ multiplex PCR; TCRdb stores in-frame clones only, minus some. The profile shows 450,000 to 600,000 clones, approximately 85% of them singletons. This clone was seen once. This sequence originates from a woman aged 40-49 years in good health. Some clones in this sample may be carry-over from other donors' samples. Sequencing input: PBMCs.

The CDR3 protein is CASRERRQPYGYTF. For the CDR3, the DNA is TGTGCCAGCAGGGAGAGGAGACAGCCCTATGGCTACACCTTC. The rearrangement uses TRBV2 and TRBJ1-2; D is perhaps TRBD1 (5 bases). The ends were cut back, 6 bases at V and 4 bases at J, with 15 bases in the middle. CDR3 length: 14 amino acids. Germline assignment: CDR1 SNHLY and CDR2 FYNNEI.